This TCR beta chain was profiled in a study of T-cell reconstitution after alpha-beta-depleted transplantation in children. The authors prepared the TCRbeta library with unique molecular identifiers. One entry per CDR3 protein, called by TCRdb with MiXCR from the PCR reads. The table has approximately 520,000 distinct CDR3 sequences, around a third seen once; the top ten hold 2% to 3%. With 8 bases removed from V and 3 bases from J, the gap between germline ends came to 11 bases. This CDR3 comprises 12 residues. The TCR was taken from a human donor who donated a stem cell graft to a child with aplastic anemia. The chain joins TRBV12-3 or TRBV12-4 to TRBJ2-7; D is uncertain. The sequencing used PBMCs from the stem cell graft donor, collected from the stem cell graft. The CDR3 nucleotides read TGTGCCAGCCGCAATCATGTCTACGAGCAGTACTTC. This encodes CASRNHVYEQYF.